This TCR beta chain was observed in a study of T cell responses to AZD1222 COVID-19 vaccine. Study outcomes and limitations: Researchers report vaccine-associated CD4 TCRs spanning spike, with dominance at 160-218 and 743-854. Only a handful of AZD1222 recipients, six or seven in all, had baseline seropositivity.

In regard to this clone: No antigen is known for it.

Generated by immunoSEQ multiplex PCR, the TCRdb table keeps only in-frame clones and is missing some. The sample lists approximately 160,000 clones; about nine tenths were seen once. Deletions cut 1 base from V and 6 bases from J, with 13 bases between. CDR3 length: 14 residues. Germline assignment: CDR1 SGHRS and CDR2 YFSETQ. This sequence joins TRBV5-1 and TRBJ1-1, with D possibly being TRBD1 (6 bases). The TCR comes from an adult in good health. Material: peripheral blood, obtained on day 0 of AZD1222 vaccination. CDR3 DNA: TGCGCCAGCAGCTTGTCAGGGGAGGCAGCTGAAGCTTTCTTT. Its translation: CASSLSGEAAEAFF.